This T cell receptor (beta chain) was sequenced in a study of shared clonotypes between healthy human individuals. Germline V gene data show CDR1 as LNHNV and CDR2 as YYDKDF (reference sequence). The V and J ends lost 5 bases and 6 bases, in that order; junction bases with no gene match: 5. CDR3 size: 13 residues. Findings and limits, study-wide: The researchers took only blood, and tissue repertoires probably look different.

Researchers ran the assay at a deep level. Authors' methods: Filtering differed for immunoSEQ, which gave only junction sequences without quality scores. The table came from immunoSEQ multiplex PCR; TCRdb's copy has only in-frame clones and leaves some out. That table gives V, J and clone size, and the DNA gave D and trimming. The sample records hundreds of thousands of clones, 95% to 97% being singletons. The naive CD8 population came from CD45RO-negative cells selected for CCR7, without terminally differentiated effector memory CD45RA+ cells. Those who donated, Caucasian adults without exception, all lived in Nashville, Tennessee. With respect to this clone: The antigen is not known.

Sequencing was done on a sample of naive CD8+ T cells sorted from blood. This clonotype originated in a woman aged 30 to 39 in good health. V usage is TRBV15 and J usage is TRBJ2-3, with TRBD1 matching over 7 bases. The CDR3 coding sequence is TGTGCCACCAGCCTTACAGGGGACGATACGCAGTATTTT. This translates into CATSLTGDDTQYF. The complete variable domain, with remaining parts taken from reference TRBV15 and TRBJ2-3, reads DAMVIQNPRYQVTQFGKPVTLSCSQTLNHNVMYWYQQKSSQAPKLLFHYYDKDFNNEADTPDNFQSRRPNTSFCFLDIRSPGLGDTAMYLCATSLTGDDTQYFGPGTRLTVL.